This T cell receptor (beta chain) emerged from a study of T cells expressing NK-cell markers. Study details: Sorted CD3+CD56-NKG2C+, CD3+CD56+NKG2C- and CD3+CD56+NKG2C+ T cells were the source of the TCR beta repertoires. Sequenced donors, eight in total, included seven who were HCMV-seropositive and one who was seronegative. Study conclusions and caveats: One observes that, in several donors, these clonotypes were also the leading ones within the CD3+CD56-NKG2C+ fraction.

Of note for this clonotype: Its cognate antigen is unknown.

With the 5' RACE reads reprocessed, TCRdb shows one record per CDR3 protein and no DNA. The repertoire table contains 400,000 to 450,000 distinct CDR3 sequences. Germline V CDR1 and CDR2: SGHAT, FQNNGV. The CDR3 extends over 15 amino acids. The sequencing input was blood T cells: a sorted CD56 or NKG2C T cell subset, CD4+ or CD8+ T cells, or bulk PBMC T cells (not recorded which). This sequence joins TRBV11-2 and TRBJ1-1; absent DNA, TCRdb's TRBD1 call cannot be checked. The source is a woman between 18 and 75 years old in good health. This chain's CDR3 is CASSLGYGGAGEAFF.